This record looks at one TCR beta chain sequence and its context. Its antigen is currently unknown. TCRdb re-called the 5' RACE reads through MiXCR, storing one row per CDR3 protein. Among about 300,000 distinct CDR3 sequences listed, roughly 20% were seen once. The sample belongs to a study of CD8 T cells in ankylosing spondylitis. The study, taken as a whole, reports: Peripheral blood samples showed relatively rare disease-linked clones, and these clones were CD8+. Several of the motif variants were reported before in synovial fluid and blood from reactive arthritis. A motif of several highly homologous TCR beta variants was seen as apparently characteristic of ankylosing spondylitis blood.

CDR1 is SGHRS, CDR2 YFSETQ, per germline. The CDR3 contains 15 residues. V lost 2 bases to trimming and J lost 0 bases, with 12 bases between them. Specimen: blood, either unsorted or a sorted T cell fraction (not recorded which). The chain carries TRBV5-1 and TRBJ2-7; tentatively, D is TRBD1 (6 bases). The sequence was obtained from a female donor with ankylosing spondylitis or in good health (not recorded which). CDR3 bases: TGCGCCAGCAGCTTTCCGGGACACAGCTCCTACGAGCAGTACTTC. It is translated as CASSFPGHSSYEQYF. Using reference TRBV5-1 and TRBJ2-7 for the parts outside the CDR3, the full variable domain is KAGVTQTPRYLIKTRGQQVTLSCSPISGHRSVSWYQQTPGQGLQFLFEYFSETQRNKGNFPGRFSGRQFSNSRSEMNVSTLELGDSALYLCASSFPGHSSYEQYFGPGTRLTVT.